Listed here are 25 T cell receptor beta chains from one sample, sequenced in a study of T cell changes during pregnancy in multiple sclerosis. Clones were read by immunoSEQ multiplex PCR, and TCRdb kept only the in-frame ones, dropping some. The sample consists of approximately 20,000 clones, 75% to 90% of them appearing once. Specimen: CD8+ T cells from peripheral blood mononuclear cells, collected in the third trimester of pregnancy. These receptor sequences come from a female donor in good health, enrolled as a control in a pregnancy study.

By sample share, this clone is medium-sized. This chain links TRBV6-5 with TRBJ1-1, with 7 positions matching TRBD1. The ends lost 4 bases at V and 1 base at J; junction bases unmatched: 9. The CDR3 is 16 residues long. Per germline, CDR1 MNHEY and CDR2 SVGAGI. For the CDR3, the DNA is TGTGCCAGCAGTTTACAGGGGAAAATTGAGAACACTGAAGCTTTCTTT. Translation: CASSLQGKIENTEAFF.

This sequence joins TRBV7-9 and TRBJ2-7; D gene ambiguous. Germline CDR1 and CDR2: SEHNR and FQNEAQ (reference sequence). Trimming removed 2 bases at V and 6 bases at J, with 8 bases between. The CDR3 totals 12 residues. The CDR3 sequence is CASSLSSAEQYF. The CDR3 coding sequence is TGTGCCAGCAGCTTAAGTAGTGCCGAGCAGTACTTC.

V gene TRBV27 combines with J gene TRBJ2-7; D remains unclear. The CDR3 is 13 residues long. Germline loops: CDR1 MNHEY, CDR2 SMNVEV (reference sequence). The V and J ends lost 4 bases and 4 bases respectively, with 11 bases between them. The CDR3 loop reads CASSSGQIYEQYF. In nucleotides, the CDR3 is TGTGCCAGCAGTTCTGGGCAGATATACGAGCAGTACTTC.

This clone came up once. The J gene is TRBJ1-1, the V gene TRBV9, with D perhaps TRBD1 (5 bases). CDR1 SGDLS and CDR2 YYNGEE come from the germline V gene. The CDR3 runs to 14 residues. Trimming removed 0 bases at V and 1 base at J, with 7 bases between. The CDR3: CASSVGQTNTEAFF. CDR3 bases: TGTGCCAGCAGCGTAGGACAGACGAACACTGAAGCTTTCTTT. The variable domain in full, completed from reference TRBV9 and TRBJ1-1, reads DSGVTQTPKHLITATGQRVTLRCSPRSGDLSVYWYQQSLDQGLQFLIQYYNGEERAKGNILERFSAQQFPDLHSELNLSSLELGDSALYFCASSVGQTNTEAFFGQGTRLTVV.

The chain uses TRBV12-5 and TRBJ2-7; 7 bases line up with TRBD1. The CDR3 extends over 13 amino acids. The J segment lost 7 bases and the V segment lost 5 bases, leaving 8 bases of the junction unmatched. Germline V CDR1 and CDR2: LGHNT, FRNRAP. CDR3: CASGPLGTDEQYF. In nucleotides, the CDR3 is TGTGCTAGTGGTCCACTAGGGACAGATGAGCAGTACTTC.

This chain uses TRBV9 with TRBJ2-7, with D unclear. This CDR3 comprises 12 residues. The V gene lost 3 bases and the J gene lost 3 bases, with 7 bases spanning the gap. CDR1 and CDR2 from the germline V gene are SGDLS and YYNGEE. For the CDR3, the DNA is TGTGCCAGCAGCGAGTCGGGCTACGAGCAGTACTTC. As protein: CASSESGYEQYF.

This clone was seen just once. The chain carries TRBV4-2 and TRBJ1-6, with D maybe TRBD1 (5 bases). Trimming pared 4 bases from V and 9 bases from J, leaving 16 bases between. Germline CDR1 is LGHNA and CDR2 is YNFKEQ. This CDR3 region has 15 residues. CDR3 nucleotide sequence: TGTGCCAGCAGCCCCGACAGCCCGGGAGTTTCACCCCTCCACTTT. Encoded protein: CASSPDSPGVSPLHF.

The V gene is TRBV27, the J gene TRBJ2-3; TRBD1 might be the D (6 bases). Germline V lookup: CDR1 MNHEY, CDR2 SMNVEV (reference sequence). The CDR3 loop spans 13 amino acids. Trimming left V 7 bases short and J 3 bases short, with 11 bases between. The CDR3 nucleotides are TGTGCCAGCAAACAGGGACGTACAGATACGCAGTATTTT. Encoded protein: CASKQGRTDTQYF.

The chain combines TRBV6-4 with TRBJ2-1; D possibly corresponds to TRBD2 (5 bases). The CDR3 is 15 amino acids. Between the trimmed V and J ends, which lost 6 bases and 5 bases, there was a span of 17 bases. Germline loops: CDR1 MRHNA, CDR2 SNTAGT. The CDR3 coding sequence is TGTGCCAGCAGGTTCATTTTCACGCGGGACAATGAGCAGTTCTTC. This translates into CASRFIFTRDNEQFF.

This clone is medium-sized by share. The rearrangement uses TRBV7-9 and TRBJ1-1; the match to TRBD1 covers 8 bases. Germline lookup yields CDR1 SEHNR and CDR2 FQNEAQ (reference sequence). This CDR3 has 13 amino acids. V shed 5 bases and J 6 bases; nucleotides not matched to a gene: 5. DNA for the CDR3: TGTGCCAGCAGCCCACAGGGGGAGGCTGAAGCTTTCTTT. Its translation: CASSPQGEAEAFF.

CDR3 in DNA: TGTGCCAGCAGCTTGTCGACAGGCAATCAGCCCCAGCATTTT. Its translation is CASSLSTGNQPQHF. The chain is built from TRBV7-9 and TRBJ1-5; possible D gene TRBD1, 5 bases. The CDR3 extends over 14 amino acids. Germline lookup yields CDR1 SEHNR and CDR2 FQNEAQ (reference sequence). V was trimmed by 3 bases and J by 2 bases, leaving 8 bases between them.

The chain uses TRBV7-9 and TRBJ1-2, with no clear D. The germline CDR1 and CDR2 sequences are SEHNR and FQNEAQ (reference sequence). This CDR3 is 17 amino acids long. V was clipped by 3 bases and J by 3 bases, with 20 bases between them. CDR3 coding DNA: TGTGCCAGCAGCTTTCCTGAGAGGGATATAACGGACTATGGCTACACCTTC. It is translated as CASSFPERDITDYGYTF.

The chain couples TRBV19 to TRBJ1-5, with 8 bases identical to TRBD1. Germline CDR1 and CDR2: LNHDA and SQIVND (reference sequence). The CDR3 sequence is 13 residues long. The V gene end was trimmed by 5 bases and the J gene end by 5 bases; junction bases not matched to a gene: 2. The CDR3 DNA is TGTGCCAGTAGTTACAGGGGGGATCAGCCCCAGCATTTT. Amino acid sequence: CASSYRGDQPQHF. Variable domain in full (rest from reference TRBV19 and TRBJ1-5): DGGITQSPKYLFRKEGQNVTLSCEQNLNHDAMYWYRQDPGQGLRLIYYSQIVNDFQKGDIAEGYSVSREKKESFPLTVTSAQKNPTAFYLCASSYRGDQPQHFGDGTRLSIL.

The chain carries TRBV6-5 and TRBJ1-3; no clear D gene. V gave up 4 bases and J gave up 0 bases, with 4 bases separating them. Germline CDR1 reads MNHEY; CDR2 reads SVGAGI. This CDR3 region has 13 residues. This CDR3 reads CASSSSSGNTIYF. In DNA, the CDR3 is TGTGCCAGCAGTTCCAGCTCTGGAAACACCATATATTTT.

The V gene is TRBV7-9, the J gene TRBJ1-6, with 11 bases matching TRBD1. The germline CDR1 and CDR2 sequences are SEHNR and FQNEAQ (reference sequence). CDR3 size: 14 residues. Trimming cost V 5 bases and J 8 bases; bases outside gene matches: 2. The CDR3 reads CASSPGQGDSPLHF. The DNA of the CDR3 is TGTGCCAGCAGCCCGGGACAGGGGGATTCACCCCTCCACTTT.

The rearrangement uses TRBV28 and TRBJ1-1; tentative D call: TRBD1 (6 bases). There are 16 residues in the CDR3. V shed 3 bases and J shed 0 bases, with 14 bases lying between them. Germline values: CDR1 MDHEN, CDR2 SYDVKM. CDR3 nucleotide sequence: TGTGCCAGCAGTTTGGGAAACACAGGGATGAACACTGAAGCTTTCTTT. Translating it yields CASSLGNTGMNTEAFF.

The rearrangement links TRBV6-6 to TRBJ1-5; 9 positions match TRBD1. The CDR3 spans 16 residues. J was trimmed by 6 bases and V by 6 bases; bases with no gene match: 12. The germline gives CDR1 MNHNY, CDR2 SVGAGI (reference sequence). CDR3 protein: CASRVTDRGGTQPQHF. The CDR3 DNA reads as TGTGCCAGCAGAGTCACGGACAGGGGAGGTACTCAGCCCCAGCATTTT.

The chain links TRBV4-3 to TRBJ2-3; no clear D. The V end was cut by 0 bases, the J end by 6 bases, with 10 bases between. From germline, CDR1 is LGHNA and CDR2 YSLEER. This CDR3 region has 14 residues. The CDR3 loop reads CASSQDRSADTQYF. DNA for the CDR3: TGCGCCAGCAGCCAAGATCGGAGTGCGGATACGCAGTATTTT.

V is TRBV5-6 and J is TRBJ1-2; 9 bases map to TRBD1. V was clipped by 3 bases and J by 8 bases; unmatched bases: 8. This CDR3 has 14 amino acids. Germline CDR1 and CDR2: SGHDT and YYEEEE. The CDR3 protein is CASSWGDRVYGYTF. CDR3 nucleotides: TGTGCCAGCAGCTGGGGGGACAGGGTATACGGCTACACCTTC.

By proportion, this clone is medium-sized. The V gene is TRBV2, the J gene TRBJ1-6, with 8 bases identical to TRBD1. Per germline, CDR1 SNHLY and CDR2 FYNNEI. Trimming cost V 8 bases and J 6 bases; bases outside gene matches: 6. There are 14 residues in the CDR3. The CDR3 reads CASVRGQGNSPLHF. In DNA, the CDR3 is TGTGCCAGCGTCAGGGGGCAGGGTAATTCACCCCTCCACTTT.

The V and J genes are TRBV7-3 and TRBJ2-7; D gene uncertain. V shed 3 bases and J shed 0 bases, with 6 bases lying between them. The CDR3 runs to 13 residues. From germline, CDR1 is SGHTA and CDR2 FQGTGA. The CDR3 region is CASSLGNSYEQYF. CDR3 nucleotide sequence: TGTGCCAGCAGCTTGGGCAACTCCTACGAGCAGTACTTC.

The V gene is TRBV27, the J gene TRBJ2-1; no clear D gene. The CDR3 length is 12 residues. The V end was cut by 5 bases, the J end by 8 bases, with 10 bases between. Germline CDR1 and CDR2: MNHEY and SMNVEV (reference sequence). CDR3 residues: CASSPNSHEQFF. CDR3 DNA sequence: TGTGCCAGCAGTCCTAACTCGCATGAGCAGTTCTTC.

The chain couples TRBV2 to TRBJ2-7; D is possibly TRBD1 (5 bases). The V gene's germline CDR1 is SNHLY and CDR2 FYNNEI. This CDR3 comprises 12 residues. V was cut by 11 bases and J by 5 bases, with 16 bases left in between. The CDR3 sequence is CAVRAGYHEQYF. The CDR3 DNA reads TGTGCCGTCAGGGCTGGGTACCACGAGCAGTACTTC.

The V and J genes are TRBV2 and TRBJ2-7; D is possibly TRBD2 (7 bases). The CDR3 runs 16 residues. V lost 7 bases and J 1 base, leaving 20 bases between the germline ends. Germline lookup yields CDR1 SNHLY and CDR2 FYNNEI. The CDR3 here is CASIEGVAGRSYEQYF. CDR3 DNA sequence: TGTGCCAGCATCGAGGGGGTAGCGGGTAGATCCTACGAGCAGTACTTC.

J is TRBJ2-3 and V is TRBV4-1, with D possibly matching TRBD2 (6 bases). The CDR3 totals 14 residues. The V and J ends lost 0 bases and 4 bases respectively, with 8 bases between them. Germline values: CDR1 MGHRA, CDR2 YSYEKL. CDR3 bases: TGCGCCAGCAGCCAAGAACTAGCCGCAGATACGCAGTATTTT. Amino acid sequence: CASSQELAADTQYF.